The T cell receptor beta chain described here comes from a study of cytomegalovirus exposure and HLA in healthy donors. Overall study findings and caveats: Most TCR sequences were rare, but some public TCRs occurred in many donors. The availability of immune exposure information extended only to CMV serostatus. Sequencing likely generated an artifact that appeared as a cluster of highly shared sequence variants.

Use of 60 Vbeta and 13 Jbeta primers characterized the PCR. Some clones are missing from TCRdb's copy, which holds only in-frame ones; the method was immunoSEQ multiplex PCR. The table has 120,000 to 150,000 clones, under 90% seen once. Trimming removed 3 bases from V and 5 bases from J; junction bases left unmatched: 9. CDR1 and CDR2 from the germline V gene are MNHNS and SASEGT. The CDR3 is 15 amino acids. As regards this clone: Antigen unknown.

Sequencing used PBMCs. V usage is TRBV6-1 and J usage is TRBJ1-2, with 7 bases fitting TRBD1. The receptor was isolated from a boy aged 2 to 9 in good health and CMV-seronegative. CDR3 in DNA: TGTGCCAGCAGTGATGGTAGGGGGCTTGGGTATGGCTACACCTTC. Encoded protein: CASSDGRGLGYGYTF.